The rows below give T cell receptor beta chains drawn from one sample of a study of shared clonotypes between healthy human individuals. Produced via immunoSEQ multiplex PCR; TCRdb's table is partial and in-frame only. The sample includes approximately 470,000 clones, around 80% of them seen just once. The specimen sequenced was PBMCs. Every receptor here comes from a middle-aged woman in good health. Some clones in this sample may be carry-over from other donors' samples. The CDR3 runs from the conserved cysteine through the conserved F or W. The order of the fields is V gene, D gene, J gene, clone size, CDR3 DNA, CDR3 protein. D genes are given only for firm matches. Rows give clone size only sometimes, using once, few, many, or a class for an expanded clone.

v_gene: TRBV6-4; d_gene: TRBD2; j_gene: TRBJ2-1; abundance: -; CDR3nt: TGTGCCAGCAGCGCCGGGACTAGCGGGAGCTATGAGCAGTTCTTC; CDR3aa: CASSAGTSGSYEQFF
v_gene: TRBV29-1; d_gene: -; j_gene: TRBJ2-7; abundance: -; CDR3nt: TGCAGCGTTGAAAAGGGACAAGGCTACGAGCAGTACTTC; CDR3aa: CSVEKGQGYEQYF
v_gene: TRBV4-1; d_gene: TRBD1; j_gene: TRBJ2-7; abundance: -; CDR3nt: TGCGCCAGCAGCCAAGGACAGGGCAGGTTGGACGAGCAGTACTTC; CDR3aa: CASSQGQGRLDEQYF
v_gene: TRBV27; d_gene: -; j_gene: TRBJ2-7; abundance: few; CDR3nt: TGTGCCAGCAGCCAGGACCGCGGCCACGAGCAGTACTTC; CDR3aa: CASSQDRGHEQYF
v_gene: TRBV7-2; d_gene: TRBD2; j_gene: TRBJ2-1; abundance: -; CDR3nt: TGTGCCAGCAGCTCTTCCGGGGTAGCGGGAGGGGTTGAGCAGTTCTTC; CDR3aa: CASSSSGVAGGVEQFF
v_gene: TRBV4-2; d_gene: -; j_gene: TRBJ2-3; abundance: -; CDR3nt: TGTGCCAGCAGCTACGGGGCGAGCGGGTTGTGGTTCACAGATACGCAGTATTTT; CDR3aa: CASSYGASGLWFTDTQYF
v_gene: TRBV5-5; d_gene: -; j_gene: TRBJ2-7; abundance: -; CDR3nt: TGTGCCAGCAGCTTGGAGTTGTGGGGGGCTTACGACGAGCAGTACTTC; CDR3aa: CASSLELWGAYDEQYF
v_gene: TRBV7-2; d_gene: TRBD2; j_gene: TRBJ2-3; abundance: -; CDR3nt: TGTGCCAGCAGCCTTCTAGCGGTCCATGGGGATACGCAGTATTTT; CDR3aa: CASSLLAVHGDTQYF
v_gene: TRBV5-1; d_gene: TRBD1; j_gene: TRBJ2-7; abundance: -; CDR3nt: TGCGCCAGCAGACGCCGACAAGGGACAGATTCCTACGAGCAGTACTTC; CDR3aa: CASRRRQGTDSYEQYF
v_gene: TRBV5-1; d_gene: TRBD1; j_gene: TRBJ1-4; abundance: -; CDR3nt: TGCGCCAGCAGTGGGACAGGACCTTCAAGCGAAAAACTGTTTTTT; CDR3aa: CASSGTGPSSEKLFF
v_gene: TRBV28; d_gene: -; j_gene: TRBJ1-2; abundance: -; CDR3nt: TGTGCCAGCAGTTTAGTAGGTAGAGGAGGATATGGCTACACCTTC; CDR3aa: CASSLVGRGGYGYTF
v_gene: TRBV4-2; d_gene: TRBD2; j_gene: TRBJ2-2; abundance: -; CDR3nt: TGTGCCAGCAGCCCACTCGGGGGGGCGAACACCGGGGAGCTGTTTTTT; CDR3aa: CASSPLGGANTGELFF
v_gene: TRBV18; d_gene: TRBD2; j_gene: TRBJ2-5; abundance: once; CDR3nt: TGTGCCAGCTCACCTCTACTAGCGGTACAAGAGACCCAGTACTTC; CDR3aa: CASSPLLAVQETQYF
v_gene: TRBV11-3; d_gene: -; j_gene: TRBJ1-2; abundance: -; CDR3nt: TGTGCCAGCAGTTTAAGGCTCTATGGCTACACCTTC; CDR3aa: CASSLRLYGYTF
v_gene: TRBV2; d_gene: -; j_gene: TRBJ2-4; abundance: -; CDR3nt: TGTGCCAGCAGTGAAGTTCGGTGGGGCCTGGGAAACATTCAGTACTTC; CDR3aa: CASSEVRWGLGNIQYF
v_gene: TRBV29-1; d_gene: -; j_gene: TRBJ1-1; abundance: once; CDR3nt: TGCAGCGCCGCCGGGGCGACTTACACTGAAGCTTTCTTT; CDR3aa: CSAAGATYTEAFF
v_gene: TRBV2; d_gene: TRBD2; j_gene: TRBJ2-1; abundance: -; CDR3nt: TGTGCCAGCAGTGAGGCTAGCGGGAGTGATGAGCAGTTCTTC; CDR3aa: CASSEASGSDEQFF
v_gene: TRBV6-1; d_gene: TRBD1; j_gene: TRBJ1-5; abundance: -; CDR3nt: TGTGCCAGCAGGCTACAGGGGTATGGCAATCAGCCCCAGCATTTT; CDR3aa: CASRLQGYGNQPQHF
v_gene: TRBV6-1; d_gene: TRBD1; j_gene: TRBJ2-7; abundance: few; CDR3nt: TGTGCCAGCAGTGAATCCGTGGGGACAGGGGGCTACGAGCAGTACTTC; CDR3aa: CASSESVGTGGYEQYF
v_gene: TRBV28; d_gene: TRBD2; j_gene: TRBJ2-1; abundance: once; CDR3nt: TGTGCCAGCAGGCCTACTAGCGGGAGTGGAAATGAGCAGTTCTTC; CDR3aa: CASRPTSGSGNEQFF
v_gene: TRBV9; d_gene: -; j_gene: TRBJ2-7; abundance: once; CDR3nt: TGTGCCAGCAGCGCGGAAGGCTACGAGCAGTACTTC; CDR3aa: CASSAEGYEQYF
v_gene: TRBV11-3; d_gene: TRBD2; j_gene: TRBJ2-1; abundance: -; CDR3nt: TGTGCCAGCAGCTTGACGGGCGGACTAGGTGAGCAGTTCTTC; CDR3aa: CASSLTGGLGEQFF
v_gene: TRBV7-2; d_gene: -; j_gene: TRBJ1-1; abundance: -; CDR3nt: TGTGCCAGCAGCTTTACAGTGTACACTGAAGCTTTCTTT; CDR3aa: CASSFTVYTEAFF
v_gene: TRBV30; d_gene: -; j_gene: TRBJ2-5; abundance: -; CDR3nt: TGTGCCTGGGGGACTGGAGAGACCCAGTACTTC; CDR3aa: CAWGTGETQYF
v_gene: TRBV5-4; d_gene: -; j_gene: TRBJ2-4; abundance: once; CDR3nt: TGTGCCAGCAGCTTCAAGCAGAATGGGGACATTCAGTACTTC; CDR3aa: CASSFKQNGDIQYF
v_gene: TRBV19; d_gene: TRBD2; j_gene: TRBJ2-7; abundance: -; CDR3nt: TGTGCCAGCCCAATTCTAGCGGCCCAACGCCTGTGCGAGCAGTACTTC; CDR3aa: CASPILAAQRLCEQYF
v_gene: TRBV2; d_gene: -; j_gene: TRBJ1-1; abundance: -; CDR3nt: TGTGCCAGCAGTGAAAACTTGGGGAATCTGGGAGCTTTCTTT; CDR3aa: CASSENLGNLGAFF
v_gene: TRBV18; d_gene: -; j_gene: TRBJ2-7; abundance: once; CDR3nt: TGTGCCAGCTCACAGGACAGCCCATCCTACGAGCAGTACTTC; CDR3aa: CASSQDSPSYEQYF
v_gene: TRBV7-9; d_gene: -; j_gene: TRBJ2-5; abundance: -; CDR3nt: TGTGCCAGCAGCTTAGCGTCAGCCCAAGAGACCCAGTACTTC; CDR3aa: CASSLASAQETQYF
v_gene: TRBV6-4; d_gene: TRBD2; j_gene: TRBJ2-1; abundance: once; CDR3nt: TGTGCCAGCAGTGACTCTAGCGGGAACAATGAGCAGTTCTTC; CDR3aa: CASSDSSGNNEQFF
v_gene: TRBV27; d_gene: -; j_gene: TRBJ2-1; abundance: few; CDR3nt: TGTGCCAGCAGTTTAAGATTGCGGCAGGGTAATTGGCATGAGCAGTTCTTC; CDR3aa: CASSLRLRQGNWHEQFF
v_gene: TRBV4-2; d_gene: TRBD1; j_gene: TRBJ2-7; abundance: few; CDR3nt: TGTGCCAGCAGCCAGCAATCGGGACAGGGGGTCACCTACGAGCAGTACTTC; CDR3aa: CASSQQSGQGVTYEQYF
v_gene: TRBV29-1; d_gene: -; j_gene: TRBJ2-3; abundance: -; CDR3nt: TGCAGCGTTGAAGCTCAAACCACAGATACGCAGTATTTT; CDR3aa: CSVEAQTTDTQYF
v_gene: TRBV30; d_gene: TRBD1; j_gene: TRBJ1-4; abundance: many; CDR3nt: TGTGCCTGGAGTAGGGACAGGGGTGAAAAACTGTTTTTT; CDR3aa: CAWSRDRGEKLFF
v_gene: TRBV18; d_gene: -; j_gene: TRBJ2-7; abundance: -; CDR3nt: TGTGCCAGCTCACCCCCGGGCGACTACGAGCAGTACTTC; CDR3aa: CASSPPGDYEQYF
v_gene: TRBV4-3; d_gene: -; j_gene: TRBJ2-7; abundance: -; CDR3nt: TGCGCCAGCAGCCAAGAACTATTAGGGGGCGAGCAGTACTTC; CDR3aa: CASSQELLGGEQYF
v_gene: TRBV28; d_gene: TRBD2; j_gene: TRBJ2-1; abundance: many; CDR3nt: TGTGCCAGCAGTCCGGGGCTCGTTGGGACTAGTTATTCCCCCTACAATGAGCAGTTCTTC; CDR3aa: CASSPGLVGTSYSPYNEQFF
v_gene: TRBV27; d_gene: TRBD2; j_gene: TRBJ2-5; abundance: few; CDR3nt: TGTGCCAGCAGTATGACTAGCGGGTGGGAGGAGACCCAGTACTTC; CDR3aa: CASSMTSGWEETQYF
v_gene: TRBV2; d_gene: -; j_gene: TRBJ1-1; abundance: -; CDR3nt: TGTGCCACACAGCGAGAGATGACGGACGAAGCTTTCTTT; CDR3aa: CATQREMTDEAFF
v_gene: TRBV7-9; d_gene: TRBD2; j_gene: TRBJ2-7; abundance: -; CDR3nt: TGTGCCAGCAGCCCAATAGCGGGAACAGGGAACGAGCAGTACTTC; CDR3aa: CASSPIAGTGNEQYF
v_gene: TRBV29-1; d_gene: TRBD1; j_gene: TRBJ2-5; abundance: -; CDR3nt: TGCAGCGTTGAAGGTACGGCCAGGGGGTCGGAGACCCAGTACTTC; CDR3aa: CSVEGTARGSETQYF
v_gene: TRBV4-1; d_gene: -; j_gene: TRBJ2-4; abundance: -; CDR3nt: TGCGCCAGCAGCCAAGTTTTAGCCAAAAACATTCAGTACTTC; CDR3aa: CASSQVLAKNIQYF
v_gene: TRBV19; d_gene: -; j_gene: TRBJ2-5; abundance: few; CDR3nt: TGTGCCAGTAGTATGGGTTTTGGGGAAGAGACCCAGTACTTC; CDR3aa: CASSMGFGEETQYF
v_gene: TRBV15; d_gene: -; j_gene: TRBJ2-7; abundance: -; CDR3nt: TGTGCCACCAGCAGGGCGACCACCATCAGCGAGCAGTACTTC; CDR3aa: CATSRATTISEQYF
v_gene: TRBV10-3; d_gene: -; j_gene: TRBJ2-3; abundance: -; CDR3nt: TGTGCCATCAGTGAGTTCAGTCCCGGAACAGATACGCAGTATTTT; CDR3aa: CAISEFSPGTDTQYF
v_gene: TRBV5-1; d_gene: -; j_gene: TRBJ2-3; abundance: -; CDR3nt: TGCGCTAGCAGCCCACCTATACCGAGTAGCACAGATACGCAGTATTTT; CDR3aa: CASSPPIPSSTDTQYF
v_gene: TRBV2; d_gene: -; j_gene: TRBJ2-1; abundance: -; CDR3nt: TGTGCCAGCGGGGGGCGCGGGTCGACCCACGACAATGAGCAGTTCTTC; CDR3aa: CASGGRGSTHDNEQFF
v_gene: TRBV28; d_gene: -; j_gene: TRBJ1-2; abundance: few; CDR3nt: TGTGCCAGCAGTCAAACAGGTCGTAACTATGGCTACACCTTC; CDR3aa: CASSQTGRNYGYTF
v_gene: TRBV7-2; d_gene: -; j_gene: TRBJ1-2; abundance: few; CDR3nt: TGTGCCAGCAGCTTAGGACGGCGGATGTATGGCTACACCTTC; CDR3aa: CASSLGRRMYGYTF
v_gene: TRBV9; d_gene: -; j_gene: TRBJ2-6; abundance: -; CDR3nt: TGTGCCAGCAGGCCGAGCCCGGGGGCCAACGTCCTGACTTTC; CDR3aa: CASRPSPGANVLTF
v_gene: TRBV19; d_gene: -; j_gene: TRBJ1-5; abundance: -; CDR3nt: TGTGCCATTTCAACGGGGGGTCGGGATCAGCCCCAGCATTTT; CDR3aa: CAISTGGRDQPQHF
v_gene: TRBV6-6; d_gene: -; j_gene: TRBJ1-1; abundance: -; CDR3nt: TGTGCCAGCAGGGAGGGAAATTGGAACACTGAAGCTTTCTTT; CDR3aa: CASREGNWNTEAFF
v_gene: TRBV7-9; d_gene: TRBD2; j_gene: TRBJ2-3; abundance: -; CDR3nt: TGTGCCAGCAGACAACTAGCGGGCACAGATACGCAGTATTTT; CDR3aa: CASRQLAGTDTQYF
v_gene: TRBV28; d_gene: -; j_gene: TRBJ1-2; abundance: -; CDR3nt: TGTGCCAGCAGTTGGATGGTGACAGCCCACTATGGCTACACCTTC; CDR3aa: CASSWMVTAHYGYTF
v_gene: TRBV13; d_gene: -; j_gene: TRBJ2-1; abundance: -; CDR3nt: TGTGCCAGCAGCTTACCAACTAGTCCGGGAGTTAATGAGCAGTTCTTC; CDR3aa: CASSLPTSPGVNEQFF
v_gene: TRBV2; d_gene: -; j_gene: TRBJ1-3; abundance: -; CDR3nt: TGTGCCACCAAACGGGACTCCTCTGGAAACACCATATATTTT; CDR3aa: CATKRDSSGNTIYF
v_gene: TRBV19; d_gene: -; j_gene: TRBJ1-2; abundance: few; CDR3nt: TGTGCCAGTACCCTGGGACACGGGGACTATGGCTACACCTTC; CDR3aa: CASTLGHGDYGYTF
v_gene: TRBV18; d_gene: -; j_gene: TRBJ1-5; abundance: few; CDR3nt: TGTGCCAGCTCACCACCGAGCAGTCCCAATCAGCCCCAGCATTTT; CDR3aa: CASSPPSSPNQPQHF
v_gene: TRBV11-1; d_gene: TRBD2; j_gene: TRBJ2-3; abundance: -; CDR3nt: TGTGCCAGCAGCTGGGGGAGGGGCCGCGTTCAAGATACGCAGTATTTT; CDR3aa: CASSWGRGRVQDTQYF
v_gene: TRBV29-1; d_gene: TRBD1; j_gene: TRBJ1-2; abundance: -; CDR3nt: TGCAGCGTGCCGGGACAGGCCAGCTATGGCTACACCTTC; CDR3aa: CSVPGQASYGYTF